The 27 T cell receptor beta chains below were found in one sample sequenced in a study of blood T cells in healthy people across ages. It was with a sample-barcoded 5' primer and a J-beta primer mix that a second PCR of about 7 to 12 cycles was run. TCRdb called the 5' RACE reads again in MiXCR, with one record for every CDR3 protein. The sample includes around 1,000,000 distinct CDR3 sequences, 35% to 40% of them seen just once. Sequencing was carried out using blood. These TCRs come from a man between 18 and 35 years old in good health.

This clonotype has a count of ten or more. Here the CDR3 reads CSARDRGAYEQYF. The CDR3, as DNA: TGCAGTGCTAGAGATCGTGGCGCCTACGAGCAGTACTTC. The chain recombines TRBV20-1 with TRBJ2-7; D not certain. The CDR3 sequence is 13 residues long. The V end was cut by 0 bases, the J end by 2 bases, with 8 bases between. Germline-derived CDR1 and CDR2 are DFQATT and SNEGSKA (reference sequence).

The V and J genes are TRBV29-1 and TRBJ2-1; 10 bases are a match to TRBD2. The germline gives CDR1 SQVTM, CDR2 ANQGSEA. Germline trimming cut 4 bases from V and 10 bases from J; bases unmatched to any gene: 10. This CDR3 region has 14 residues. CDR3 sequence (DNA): TGCAGCGTTGTTAGGAGCGGGGGGGCAGGAGAGCAGTTCTTC. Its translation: CSVVRSGGAGEQFF.

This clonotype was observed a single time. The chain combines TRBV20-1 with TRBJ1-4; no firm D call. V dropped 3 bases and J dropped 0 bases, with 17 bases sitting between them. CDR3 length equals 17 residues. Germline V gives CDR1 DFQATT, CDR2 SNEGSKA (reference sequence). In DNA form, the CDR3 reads TGCAGTGCTAGGAATCTGAGGACGGCGGCAACTAATGAAAAACTGTTTTTT. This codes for CSARNLRTAATNEKLFF.

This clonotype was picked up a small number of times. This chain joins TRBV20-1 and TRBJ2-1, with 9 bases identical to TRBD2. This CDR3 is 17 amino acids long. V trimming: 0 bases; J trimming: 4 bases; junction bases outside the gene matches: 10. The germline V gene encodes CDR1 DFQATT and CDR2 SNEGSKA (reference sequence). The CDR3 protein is CSARDGRGGRQYNEQFF. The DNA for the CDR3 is TGCAGTGCTAGAGATGGGCGGGGGGGGCGGCAGTACAATGAGCAGTTCTTC.

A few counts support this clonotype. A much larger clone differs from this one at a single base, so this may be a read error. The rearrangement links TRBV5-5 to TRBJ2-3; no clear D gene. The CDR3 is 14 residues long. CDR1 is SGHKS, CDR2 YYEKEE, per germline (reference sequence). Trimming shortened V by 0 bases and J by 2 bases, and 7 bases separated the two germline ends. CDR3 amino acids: CASSLASDTDTQYF. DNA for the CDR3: TGTGCCAGCAGCTTGGCGAGTGACACAGATACGCAGTATTTT. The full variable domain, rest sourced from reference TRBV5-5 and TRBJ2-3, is DAGVTQSPTHLIKTRGQQVTLRCSPISGHKSVSWYQQVLGQGPQFIFQYYEKEERGRGNFPDRFSARQFPNYSSELNVNALLLGDSALYLCASSLASDTDTQYFGPGTRLTVL.

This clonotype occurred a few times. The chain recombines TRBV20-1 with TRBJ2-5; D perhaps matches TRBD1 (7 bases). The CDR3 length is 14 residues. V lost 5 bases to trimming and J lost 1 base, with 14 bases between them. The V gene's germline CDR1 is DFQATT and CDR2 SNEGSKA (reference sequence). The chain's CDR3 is CSAPWRGPQETQYF. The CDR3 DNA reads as TGCAGTGCTCCCTGGAGGGGGCCCCAAGAGACCCAGTACTTC.

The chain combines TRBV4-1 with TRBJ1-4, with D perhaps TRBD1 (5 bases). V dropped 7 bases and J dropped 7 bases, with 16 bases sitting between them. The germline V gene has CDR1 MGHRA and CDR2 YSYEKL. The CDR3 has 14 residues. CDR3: CASNHLQGSEKLFF. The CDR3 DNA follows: TGCGCCAGCAACCATCTTCAGGGTAGTGAAAAACTGTTTTTT.

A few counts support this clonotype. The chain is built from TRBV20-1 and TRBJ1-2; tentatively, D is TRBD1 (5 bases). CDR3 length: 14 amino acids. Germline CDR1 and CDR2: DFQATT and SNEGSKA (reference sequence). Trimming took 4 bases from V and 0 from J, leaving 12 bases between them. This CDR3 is CSAKIGTANYGYTF. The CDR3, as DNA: TGCAGTGCTAAAATAGGGACGGCTAACTATGGCTACACCTTC.

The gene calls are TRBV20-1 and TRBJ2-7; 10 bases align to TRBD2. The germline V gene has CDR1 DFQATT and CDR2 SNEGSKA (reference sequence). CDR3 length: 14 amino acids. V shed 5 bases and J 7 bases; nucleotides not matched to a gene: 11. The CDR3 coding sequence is TGCAGTGCTCCGCCCCAGCGGGGGGGCAATGAGCAGTACTTC. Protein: CSAPPQRGGNEQYF.

This CDR3 reads CACTQGFNTEAFF. CDR3 in DNA: TGTGCCTGCACACAGGGGTTTAACACTGAAGCTTTCTTT. This rearrangement joins TRBV30 to TRBJ1-1; TRBD1 matches 7 bases. The germline gives CDR1 GTSNPN, CDR2 SVGIG (reference sequence). The CDR3 loop spans 13 amino acids. V gave up 6 bases and J gave up 2 bases; unmatched junction bases: 6. Using reference TRBV30 and TRBJ1-1 for the parts outside the CDR3, the full variable domain is SQTIHQWPATLVQPVGSPLSLECTVEGTSNPNLYWYRQAAGRGLQLLFYSVGIGQISSEVPQNLSASRPQDRQFILSSKKLLLSDSGFYLCACTQGFNTEAFFGQGTRLTVV.

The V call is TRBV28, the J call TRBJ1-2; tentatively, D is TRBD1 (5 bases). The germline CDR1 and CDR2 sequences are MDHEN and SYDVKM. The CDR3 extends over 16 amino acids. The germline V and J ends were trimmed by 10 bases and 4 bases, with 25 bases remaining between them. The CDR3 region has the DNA TGTGCCACCACGGACGCGAGGGACTTTATTGGCTATGGCTACACCTTC. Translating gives CATTDARDFIGYGYTF.

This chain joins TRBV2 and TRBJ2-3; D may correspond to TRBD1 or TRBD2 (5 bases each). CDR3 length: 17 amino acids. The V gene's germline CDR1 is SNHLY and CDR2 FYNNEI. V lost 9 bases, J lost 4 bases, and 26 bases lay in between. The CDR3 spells CASMVPKTSGTPDTQYF. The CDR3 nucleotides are TGTGCCAGTATGGTGCCAAAGACCAGTGGGACCCCAGATACGCAGTATTTT.

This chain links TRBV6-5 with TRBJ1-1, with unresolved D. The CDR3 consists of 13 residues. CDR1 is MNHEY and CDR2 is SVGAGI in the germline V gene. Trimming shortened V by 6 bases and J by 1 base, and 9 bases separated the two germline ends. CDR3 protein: CASRPLENTEAFF. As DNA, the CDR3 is TGTGCCAGCAGACCCCTGGAGAACACTGAAGCTTTCTTT.

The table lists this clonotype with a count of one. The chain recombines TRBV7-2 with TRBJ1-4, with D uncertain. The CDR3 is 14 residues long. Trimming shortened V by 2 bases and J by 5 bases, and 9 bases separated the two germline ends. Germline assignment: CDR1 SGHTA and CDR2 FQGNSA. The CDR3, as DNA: TGTGCCAGCAGCTTAAGAACCTCGAATGAAAAACTGTTTTTT. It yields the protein CASSLRTSNEKLFF. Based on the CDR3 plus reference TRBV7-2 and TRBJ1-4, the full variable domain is GAGVSQSPSNKVTEKGKDVELRCDPISGHTALYWYRQSLGQGLEFLIYFQGNSAPDKSGLPSDRFSAERTGGSVSTLTIQRTQQEDSAVYLCASSLRTSNEKLFFGSGTQLSVL.

The CDR3 is CSASPPTGAYEQYF. Written as DNA, the CDR3 is TGCAGTGCTAGCCCCCCCACAGGGGCCTACGAGCAGTACTTC. The rearrangement joins TRBV20-1 to TRBJ2-5; 7 bases agree with TRBD1. The better agreement between TRBJ2-7 and the DNA end casts doubt on the J call. This CDR3 has 14 residues. CDR1 is DFQATT, CDR2 SNEGSKA, per germline (reference sequence).

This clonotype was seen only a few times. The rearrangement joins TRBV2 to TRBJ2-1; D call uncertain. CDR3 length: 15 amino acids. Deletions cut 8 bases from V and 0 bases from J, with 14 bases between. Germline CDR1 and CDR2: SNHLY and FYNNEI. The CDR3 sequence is CASSPISSSYNEQFF. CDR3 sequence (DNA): TGTGCCAGCTCACCCATTTCGAGCTCCTACAATGAGCAGTTCTTC.

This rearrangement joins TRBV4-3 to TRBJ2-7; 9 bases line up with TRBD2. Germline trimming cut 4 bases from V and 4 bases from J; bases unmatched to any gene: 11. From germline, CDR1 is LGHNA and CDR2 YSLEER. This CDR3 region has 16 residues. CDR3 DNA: TGCGCCAGCAGCCCAGGTCCGAGCGGGGGGTTTTACGAGCAGTACTTC. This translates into CASSPGPSGGFYEQYF.

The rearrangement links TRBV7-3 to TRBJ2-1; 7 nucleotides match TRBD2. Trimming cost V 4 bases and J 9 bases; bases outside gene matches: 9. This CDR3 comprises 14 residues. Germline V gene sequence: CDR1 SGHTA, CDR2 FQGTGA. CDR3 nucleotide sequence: TGTGCCAGCAGCTCAGGACTAGATTTGGGTGAGCAGTTCTTC. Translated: CASSSGLDLGEQFF.

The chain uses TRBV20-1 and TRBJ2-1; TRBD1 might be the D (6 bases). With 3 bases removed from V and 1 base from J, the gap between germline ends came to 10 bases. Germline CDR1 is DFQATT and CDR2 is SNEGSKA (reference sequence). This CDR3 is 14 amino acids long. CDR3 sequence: CSASLDSSYNEQFF. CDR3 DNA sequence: TGCAGTGCTAGCCTGGACAGTTCCTACAATGAGCAGTTCTTC.

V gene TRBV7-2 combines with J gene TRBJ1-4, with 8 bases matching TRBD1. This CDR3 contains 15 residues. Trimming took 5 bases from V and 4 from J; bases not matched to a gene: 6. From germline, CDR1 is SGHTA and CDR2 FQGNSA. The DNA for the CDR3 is TGTGCCAGCAGCACCCAGGGGGCGATTAATGAAAAACTGTTTTTT. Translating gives CASSTQGAINEKLFF.

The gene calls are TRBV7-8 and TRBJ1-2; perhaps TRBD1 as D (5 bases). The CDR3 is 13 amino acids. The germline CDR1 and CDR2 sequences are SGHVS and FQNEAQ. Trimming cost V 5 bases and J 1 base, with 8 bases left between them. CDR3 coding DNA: TGTGCCAGCAGCATGACAGTTAACTATGGCTACACCTTC. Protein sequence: CASSMTVNYGYTF.

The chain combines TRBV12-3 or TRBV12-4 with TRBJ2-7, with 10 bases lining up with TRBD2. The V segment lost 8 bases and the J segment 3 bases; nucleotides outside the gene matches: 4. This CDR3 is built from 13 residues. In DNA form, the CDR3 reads TGTGCCAGCGGGGCTAGCGGGGGCTACGAGCAGTACTTC. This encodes CASGASGGYEQYF.

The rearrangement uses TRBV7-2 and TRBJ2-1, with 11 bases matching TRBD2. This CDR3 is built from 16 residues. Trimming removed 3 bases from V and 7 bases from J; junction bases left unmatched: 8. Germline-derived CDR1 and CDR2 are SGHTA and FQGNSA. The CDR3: CASSFLAGGPGNEQFF. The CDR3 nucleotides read TGTGCCAGCAGCTTCTTAGCGGGGGGGCCTGGGAATGAGCAGTTCTTC.

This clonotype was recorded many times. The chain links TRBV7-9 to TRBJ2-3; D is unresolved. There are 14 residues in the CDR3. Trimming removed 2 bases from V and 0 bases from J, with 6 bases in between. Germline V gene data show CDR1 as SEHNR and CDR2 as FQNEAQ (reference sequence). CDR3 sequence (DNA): TGTGCCAGCAGCTTAATCACCAGCACAGATACGCAGTATTTT. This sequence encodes CASSLITSTDTQYF.

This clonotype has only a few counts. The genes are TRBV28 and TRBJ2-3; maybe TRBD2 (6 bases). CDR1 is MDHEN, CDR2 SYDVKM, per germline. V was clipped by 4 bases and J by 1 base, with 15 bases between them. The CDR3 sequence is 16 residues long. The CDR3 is CASSSRTGAGTDTQYF. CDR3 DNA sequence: TGTGCCAGCAGTTCCCGGACGGGAGCTGGCACAGATACGCAGTATTTT.

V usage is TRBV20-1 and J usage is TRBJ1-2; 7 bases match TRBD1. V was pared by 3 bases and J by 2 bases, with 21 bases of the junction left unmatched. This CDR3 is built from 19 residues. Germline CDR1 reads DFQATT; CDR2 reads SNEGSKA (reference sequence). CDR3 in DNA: TGCAGTGCTAGGGCGGGCTCTCGGGACAGCAAACCATCGAACTATGGCTACACCTTC. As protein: CSARAGSRDSKPSNYGYTF.

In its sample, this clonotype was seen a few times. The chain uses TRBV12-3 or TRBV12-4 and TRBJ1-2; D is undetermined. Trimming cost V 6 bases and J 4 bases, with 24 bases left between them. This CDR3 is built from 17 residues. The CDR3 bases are TGTGCCAGCAGCCCTTGGATGATCCCCGGATCCCGCTATGGCTACACCTTC. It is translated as CASSPWMIPGSRYGYTF.